Below, 29 T cell receptor beta chains from the same sample are listed, as sequenced in a study of blood T cell repertoires in COVID-19. Clones were read by immunoSEQ multiplex PCR, and TCRdb kept only the in-frame ones, dropping some. The table lists 75,000 to 95,000 clones, 90% to 95% of them singletons. Material: peripheral blood. Receptors originate from a man in his sixties with acute or convalescent COVID-19.

J is TRBJ2-1 and V is TRBV28; 10 positions agree with TRBD2. The CDR3 covers 15 residues. J gave up 6 bases and V 5 bases, and 7 bases lay outside the gene matches. Germline loops: CDR1 MDHEN, CDR2 SYDVKM. The CDR3 sequence: CASSHEREGINEQFF. The CDR3 DNA reads TGTGCCAGCAGTCACGAGCGGGAGGGGATCAATGAGCAGTTCTTC. Full variable domain (missing parts from reference TRBV28 and TRBJ2-1): DVKVTQSSRYLVKRTGEKVFLECVQDMDHENMFWYRQDPGLGLRLIYFSYDVKMKEKGDIPEGYSVSREKKERFSLILESASTNQTSMYLCASSHEREGINEQFFGPGTRLTVL.

The J gene is TRBJ1-3, the V gene TRBV18, with D maybe TRBD1 (6 bases). The V end lost 2 bases, the J end lost 0 bases, and 14 bases lay between the germline ends. The CDR3 consists of 17 residues. CDR1 and CDR2 from the germline V gene are KGHSH and LQKENI. CDR3 sequence: CASSPSAGGYSGNTIYF. The CDR3 coding sequence is TGTGCCAGCTCACCAAGTGCGGGGGGCTACTCTGGAAACACCATATATTTT.

The V gene is TRBV3-1 (or the pseudogene TRBV3-2), the J gene TRBJ1-5; D might be TRBD1 (6 bases). CDR1 is LGHDT and CDR2 is YNNKEL in the germline V gene (reference sequence). Trimming took 4 bases from V and 4 from J, leaving 17 bases between them. The CDR3 sequence is 16 residues long. The CDR3 DNA reads as TGTGCCAGCAGCCCCAGCCAAGGGGGGGAAAATCAGCCCCAGCATTTT. This encodes CASSPSQGGENQPQHF.

The rearrangement links TRBV6-5 to TRBJ1-2; D perhaps matches TRBD1 (5 bases). Germline V lookup: CDR1 MNHEY, CDR2 SVGAGI. Trimming removed 2 bases from V and 3 bases from J, with 7 bases in between. The CDR3 spans 13 residues. The CDR3 reads CASSYVGDYGYTF. CDR3 DNA: TGTGCCAGCAGTTACGTAGGGGACTATGGCTACACCTTC.

The chain has TRBV13 and TRBJ1-1, with D perhaps matching TRBD1 (5 bases). Germline-derived CDR1 and CDR2 are PRHDT and FYEKMQ (reference sequence). V dropped 1 base and J dropped 3 bases, with 9 bases sitting between them. The length of the CDR3 is 14 residues. CDR3 nucleotide sequence: TGTGCCAGCAGCTTAGTGGGGGGAGACACTGAAGCTTTCTTT. Residues: CASSLVGGDTEAFF.

This clone showed up just once. The chain joins TRBV7-9 to TRBJ1-2, with TRBD1 identical over 9 bases. Germline-derived CDR1 and CDR2 are SEHNR and FQNEAQ (reference sequence). The CDR3 totals 14 residues. Trimming took 2 bases from V and 6 from J; bases not matched to a gene: 4. The CDR3 is CASSLLQGANGYTF. The DNA of the CDR3 is TGTGCCAGCAGCTTATTACAGGGGGCAAATGGCTACACCTTC.

The gene calls are TRBV5-1 and TRBJ2-3; 8 bases agree with TRBD2. Trimming cost V 4 bases and J 0 bases; bases outside gene matches: 4. This CDR3 comprises 15 residues. CDR1 SGHRS and CDR2 YFSETQ come from the germline V gene. The CDR3 DNA is TGCGCCAGCAGCACGGCGGGGGGAAGCACAGATACGCAGTATTTT. It codes for CASSTAGGSTDTQYF. The full variable domain, its missing parts supplied by reference TRBV5-1 and TRBJ2-3, is KAGVTQTPRYLIKTRGQQVTLSCSPISGHRSVSWYQQTPGQGLQFLFEYFSETQRNKGNFPGRFSGRQFSNSRSEMNVSTLELGDSALYLCASSTAGGSTDTQYFGPGTRLTVL.

The chain links TRBV18 to TRBJ2-5, with 15 bases identical to TRBD2. Germline V CDR1 and CDR2: KGHSH, LQKENI. The CDR3 runs to 17 residues. J gave up 7 bases and V 4 bases, and 10 bases lay outside the gene matches. The CDR3 spells CASSQGLAGGPLGTQYF. In DNA, the CDR3 is TGTGCCAGCTCACAAGGACTAGCGGGAGGGCCTTTGGGGACCCAGTACTTC. The variable domain in full, completed from reference TRBV18 and TRBJ2-5, reads NAGVMQNPRHLVRRRGQEARLRCSPMKGHSHVYWYRQLPEEGLKFMVYLQKENIIDESGMPKERFSAEFPKEGPSILRIQQVVRGDSAAYFCASSQGLAGGPLGTQYFGPGTRLLVL.

The chain is built from TRBV19 and TRBJ2-3, with D possibly matching TRBD2 (6 bases). The germline V gene has CDR1 LNHDA and CDR2 SQIVND (reference sequence). The V end lost 5 bases, the J end lost 2 bases, and 17 bases lay between the germline ends. There are 16 residues in the CDR3. This chain's CDR3 is CASSFQGGPYTDTQYF. The CDR3 DNA follows: TGTGCCAGTAGTTTTCAGGGAGGCCCCTACACAGATACGCAGTATTTT.

This sequence joins TRBV5-1 and TRBJ1-5, with 9 bases aligning to TRBD1. The germline CDR1 and CDR2 sequences are SGHRS and YFSETQ. J gave up 3 bases and V 3 bases, and 4 bases lay outside the gene matches. This CDR3 has 15 residues. CDR3 nucleotides: TGCGCCAGCAGCTCCACAGGGGGCGCCAATCAGCCCCAGCATTTT. Protein product: CASSSTGGANQPQHF.

This clone was observed a single time. This sequence joins TRBV4-1 and TRBJ1-2, with 8 bases matching TRBD1. The J segment lost 4 bases and the V segment lost 7 bases, leaving 8 bases of the junction unmatched. The CDR3 has 14 residues. Germline CDR1 and CDR2: MGHRA and YSYEKL. CDR3 sequence reads: CASTIVGQGYGYTF. As DNA, the CDR3 is TGCGCCAGCACCATAGTCGGACAGGGCTATGGCTACACCTTC.

The chain employs TRBV20-1 and TRBJ2-3; TRBD1 is a possible D gene (6 bases). The CDR3 has 16 residues. Between the trimmed V and J ends, which lost 3 bases and 3 bases, there was a span of 19 bases. The germline CDR1 and CDR2 sequences are DFQATT and SNEGSKA (reference sequence). This chain's CDR3 is CSASLTAGVLTDTQYF. In DNA form, the CDR3 reads TGCAGTGCTAGTTTGACAGCAGGGGTGTTAACAGATACGCAGTATTTT.

V is TRBV11-1 and J is TRBJ2-7; TRBD1 matches at 9 bases. The V and J ends lost 2 bases and 3 bases, in that order; junction bases with no gene match: 8. The CDR3 has 16 amino acids. Germline V gives CDR1 SGHAT, CDR2 FQDESV (reference sequence). CDR3 residues: CASSLTTPGQGYEQYF. CDR3 coding DNA: TGTGCCAGCAGCTTAACGACTCCGGGACAGGGCTACGAGCAGTACTTC. Looking up the rest from reference TRBV11-1 and TRBJ2-7 gives the full variable domain: EAEVAQSPRYKITEKSQAVAFWCDPISGHATLYWYRQILGQGPELLVQFQDESVVDDSQLPKDRFSAERLKGVDSTLKIQPAELGDSAMYLCASSLTTPGQGYEQYFGPGTRLTVT.

V and J are TRBV7-2 and TRBJ2-1, with 9 bases that match TRBD1. Germline trimming cut 6 bases from V and 5 bases from J; bases unmatched to any gene: 8. The CDR3 sequence is 15 residues long. From germline, CDR1 is SGHTA and CDR2 FQGNSA. CDR3 in amino acids: CASRPGQGRNNEQFF. DNA of the CDR3: TGTGCCAGCAGGCCCGGACAGGGGCGCAACAATGAGCAGTTCTTC.

The genes are TRBV19 and TRBJ1-5; 11 nucleotides line up with TRBD1. The germline CDR1 and CDR2 sequences are LNHDA and SQIVND (reference sequence). Losses at the gene ends were 4 bases for V and 1 base for J; bases not matched to a gene: 3. The CDR3 runs to 16 residues. CDR3 protein: CASSTGDRGSNQPQHF. The DNA of the CDR3 is TGTGCCAGTAGTACTGGGGACAGGGGGAGCAATCAGCCCCAGCATTTT.

The table lists this clone with a count of one. The chain uses TRBV30 and TRBJ1-4; 7 positions match TRBD1. In germline, CDR1 is GTSNPN, CDR2 SVGIG (reference sequence). The CDR3 sequence is 14 residues long. The junction had 6 bases not matched to a gene; V was cut back by 2 bases and J by 6 bases. The CDR3: CAWSLKGGDEKLFF. For the CDR3, the DNA is TGTGCCTGGAGTTTGAAAGGGGGCGATGAAAAACTGTTTTTT. Full variable domain (outside the CDR3, taken from reference TRBV30 and TRBJ1-4): SQTIHQWPATLVQPVGSPLSLECTVEGTSNPNLYWYRQAAGRGLQLLFYSVGIGQISSEVPQNLSASRPQDRQFILSSKKLLLSDSGFYLCAWSLKGGDEKLFFGSGTQLSVL.

The chain recombines TRBV29-1 with TRBJ1-5; D unresolved. The CDR3 covers 13 residues. Germline V gene sequence: CDR1 SQVTM, CDR2 ANQGSEA. The V end lost 4 bases, the J end lost 1 base, and 8 bases lay between the germline ends. CDR3 amino acids: CSVAGESNQPQHF. In DNA, the CDR3 is TGCAGCGTTGCGGGAGAAAGCAATCAGCCCCAGCATTTT.

The chain uses TRBV10-3 and TRBJ1-2; the D is unclear. Trimming left V 0 bases short and J 0 bases short, with 5 bases between. This CDR3 spans 14 amino acids. CDR1 and CDR2 (germline): ENHRY, SYGVKD. CDR3 bases: TGTGCCATCAGTGAGTCGAGGCCTAACTATGGCTACACCTTC. This translates into CAISESRPNYGYTF.

This chain joins TRBV9 and TRBJ2-1, with D perhaps TRBD1 (6 bases). Germline V gives CDR1 SGDLS, CDR2 YYNGEE. The CDR3 is made up of 13 amino acids. V shed 0 bases and J shed 10 bases, with 11 bases lying between them. DNA of the CDR3: TGTGCCAGCAGCGTAGTCTATACAGGGGAGCAGTTCTTC. Translating it yields CASSVVYTGEQFF.

The table lists this clone with a count of one. The chain links TRBV28 to TRBJ1-2; 7 bases are shared with TRBD1. With V trimmed by 8 bases and J by 8 bases, 11 bases remained unmatched. This CDR3 is built from 13 residues. CDR1 is MDHEN and CDR2 is SYDVKM in the germline V gene. CDR3 region: CASYTGALRGYTF. As DNA, the CDR3 is TGTGCCAGCTACACAGGGGCTCTAAGGGGCTACACCTTC.

CDR3 nucleotides: TGCAGCGTTGAAGATGGGGGGGCCAATGGCTACACCTTC. Amino acids: CSVEDGGANGYTF. V and J are TRBV29-1 and TRBJ1-2; possibly TRBD1 for D (6 bases). The CDR3 has 13 amino acids. V was pared by 0 bases and J by 6 bases, with 11 bases between. Germline CDR1 reads SQVTM; CDR2 reads ANQGSEA.

The genes are TRBV14 and TRBJ1-2, with 9 positions matching TRBD1. This CDR3 has 16 residues. The J segment lost 8 bases and the V segment lost 1 base, leaving 11 bases of the junction unmatched. Germline CDR1 and CDR2: SGHDN and FVKESK. CDR3 in amino acids: CASSQVGTGPTSGYTF. The CDR3 coding sequence is TGTGCCAGCAGCCAAGTCGGGACAGGGCCGACAAGCGGCTACACCTTC. Looking up the rest from reference TRBV14 and TRBJ1-2 gives the full variable domain: EAGVTQFPSHSVIEKGQTVTLRCDPISGHDNLYWYRRVMGKEIKFLLHFVKESKQDESGMPNNRFLAERTGGTYSTLKVQPAELEDSGVYFCASSQVGTGPTSGYTFGSGTRLTVV.

This clone was seen a handful of times. The rearrangement joins TRBV7-9 to TRBJ2-7, with TRBD2 matching over 7 bases. The CDR3 is made up of 13 amino acids. The V and J ends lost 7 bases and 3 bases, in that order; junction bases with no gene match: 6. Germline V gene lookup returns CDR1 SEHNR and CDR2 FQNEAQ (reference sequence). CDR3 loop: CASKHGDYYEQYF. The DNA for the CDR3 is TGTGCCAGCAAACACGGGGACTACTACGAGCAGTACTTC.

The chain has TRBV10-3 and TRBJ2-1, with TRBD2 matching over 9 bases. V shed 6 bases and J 5 bases; nucleotides not matched to a gene: 11. The CDR3 runs to 16 residues. Germline assignment: CDR1 ENHRY and CDR2 SYGVKD. The CDR3 DNA follows: TGTGCCATCAGCGCAGCAGCGGGAGGCCACGACAATGAGCAGTTCTTC. Its protein is CAISAAAGGHDNEQFF.

The chain is built from TRBV18 and TRBJ1-2; a possible D gene is TRBD1 (6 bases). The CDR3 extends over 14 amino acids. Germline V gene sequence: CDR1 KGHSH, CDR2 LQKENI. The V gene lost 3 bases and the J gene lost 6 bases, with 14 bases spanning the gap. The CDR3 region is CASSPLQGKDGYTF. For the CDR3, the DNA is TGTGCCAGCTCACCCCTACAGGGTAAAGATGGCTACACCTTC. Complete variable domain (other parts from reference TRBV18 and TRBJ1-2): NAGVMQNPRHLVRRRGQEARLRCSPMKGHSHVYWYRQLPEEGLKFMVYLQKENIIDESGMPKERFSAEFPKEGPSILRIQQVVRGDSAAYFCASSPLQGKDGYTFGSGTRLTVV.

The V gene is TRBV11-2, the J gene TRBJ1-4; 9 bases are a match to TRBD1. V trimming: 3 bases; J trimming: 8 bases; junction bases outside the gene matches: 7. Germline loops: CDR1 SGHAT, CDR2 FQNNGV. The CDR3 has 15 residues. CDR3 region: CASSFSGQGSEKLFF. The CDR3 DNA reads as TGTGCCAGCAGCTTCTCTGGACAGGGGAGCGAAAAACTGTTTTTT.

On this clone: The sample holds other DNA sequences that translate to the same CDR3. The genes are TRBV24-1 and TRBJ1-2, with D hard to call. This CDR3 region has 12 residues. Trimming pared 4 bases from V and 4 bases from J, leaving 6 bases between. Germline CDR1 and CDR2: KGHDR and SFDVKD. CDR3 residues: CATSEGLYGYTF. Here the CDR3 DNA reads TGTGCCACCAGTGAGGGCCTCTATGGCTACACCTTC.

The J gene is TRBJ1-6, the V gene TRBV7-8; unclear D gene. Germline-derived CDR1 and CDR2 are SGHVS and FQNEAQ. V was cut by 6 bases and J by 7 bases, with 10 bases left in between. This CDR3 is built from 13 residues. In DNA form, the CDR3 reads TGTGCCAGCAGTCTCGTCCGGAATTCACCCCTCCACTTT. Its translation is CASSLVRNSPLHF.

The CDR3 DNA follows: TGTGCCAGCACAGGCTCCTACGAGCAGTACTTC. This sequence encodes CASTGSYEQYF. The V and J genes are TRBV28 and TRBJ2-7; D uncertain. V gave up 7 bases and J gave up 0 bases, with 4 bases separating them. The CDR3 covers 11 residues. Germline values: CDR1 MDHEN, CDR2 SYDVKM.